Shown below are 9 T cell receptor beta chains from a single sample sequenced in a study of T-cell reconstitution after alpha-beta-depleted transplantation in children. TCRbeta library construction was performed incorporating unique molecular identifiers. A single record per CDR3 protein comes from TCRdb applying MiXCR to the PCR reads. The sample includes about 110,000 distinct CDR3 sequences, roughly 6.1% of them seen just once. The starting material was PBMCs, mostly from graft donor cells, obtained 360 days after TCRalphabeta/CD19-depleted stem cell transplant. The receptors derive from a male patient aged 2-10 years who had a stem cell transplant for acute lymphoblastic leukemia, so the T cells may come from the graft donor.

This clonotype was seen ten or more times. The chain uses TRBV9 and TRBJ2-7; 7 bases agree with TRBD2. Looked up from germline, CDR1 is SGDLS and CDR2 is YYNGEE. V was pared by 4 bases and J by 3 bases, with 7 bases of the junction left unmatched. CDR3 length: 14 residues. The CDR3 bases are TGTGCCAGCAGCTTTCGGGGGGTTAGCTACGAGCAGTACTTC. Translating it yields CASSFRGVSYEQYF.

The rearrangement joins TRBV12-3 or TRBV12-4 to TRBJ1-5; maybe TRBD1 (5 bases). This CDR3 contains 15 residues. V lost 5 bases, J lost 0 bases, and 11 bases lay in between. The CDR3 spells CASSLRQYSNQPQHF. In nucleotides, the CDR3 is TGTGCCAGCAGTCTCCGACAGTATAGCAATCAGCCCCAGCATTTT.

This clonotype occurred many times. The CDR3 loop is CSAPTGGWGNIQYF. In nucleotides, the CDR3 is TGCAGTGCCCCGACAGGGGGCTGGGGAAACATTCAGTACTTC. J is TRBJ2-4 and V is TRBV20-1; TRBD1 aligns across 10 bases. The CDR3 runs to 14 residues. In germline, CDR1 is DFQATT, CDR2 SNEGSKA (reference sequence). V shed 6 bases, J shed 6 bases, and the junction held 8 bases outside the gene matches.

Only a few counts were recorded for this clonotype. CDR3 nucleotide sequence: TGTGCCAGCAGTTTCGGAGCGGGACGGTACGAGCAGTACTTC. Amino acid sequence: CASSFGAGRYEQYF. The chain has TRBV27 and TRBJ2-7, with 7 bases aligning to TRBD2. The CDR3 has 14 residues. V was clipped by 3 bases and J by 4 bases; unmatched bases: 6. Per germline, CDR1 MNHEY and CDR2 SMNVEV (reference sequence).

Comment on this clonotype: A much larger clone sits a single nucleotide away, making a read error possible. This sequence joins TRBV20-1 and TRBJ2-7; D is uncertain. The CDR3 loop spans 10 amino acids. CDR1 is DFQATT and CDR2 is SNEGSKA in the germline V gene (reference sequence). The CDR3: CSDSPHDQYF. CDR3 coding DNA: TGCAGTGACTCTCCTCACGATCAGTACTTC.

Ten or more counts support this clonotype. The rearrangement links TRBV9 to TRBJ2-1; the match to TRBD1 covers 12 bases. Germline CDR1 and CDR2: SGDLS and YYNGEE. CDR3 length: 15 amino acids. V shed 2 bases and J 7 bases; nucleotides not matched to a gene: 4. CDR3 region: CASSVRDRGRNEQFF. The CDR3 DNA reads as TGTGCCAGCAGCGTTCGGGACAGGGGGCGGAATGAGCAGTTCTTC.

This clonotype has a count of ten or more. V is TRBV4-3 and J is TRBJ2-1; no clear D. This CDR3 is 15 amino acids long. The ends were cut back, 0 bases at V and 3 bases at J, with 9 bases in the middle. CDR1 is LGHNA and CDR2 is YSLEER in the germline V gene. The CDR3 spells CASSQEPALYNEQFF. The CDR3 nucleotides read TGCGCCAGCAGCCAAGAGCCAGCGCTCTACAATGAGCAGTTCTTC.

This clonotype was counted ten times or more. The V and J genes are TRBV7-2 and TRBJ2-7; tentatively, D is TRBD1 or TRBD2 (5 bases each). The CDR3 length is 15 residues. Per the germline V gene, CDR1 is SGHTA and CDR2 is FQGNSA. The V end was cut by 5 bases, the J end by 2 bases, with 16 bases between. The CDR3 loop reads CASSRTGPAPYEQYF. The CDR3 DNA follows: TGTGCCAGCAGCAGGACGGGACCAGCACCCTACGAGCAGTACTTC.

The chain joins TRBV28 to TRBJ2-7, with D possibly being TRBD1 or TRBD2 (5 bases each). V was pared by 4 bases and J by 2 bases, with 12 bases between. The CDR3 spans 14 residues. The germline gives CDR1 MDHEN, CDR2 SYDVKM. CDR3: CASSSWDVAYEQYF. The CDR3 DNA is TGTGCCAGCAGTTCCTGGGACGTTGCCTACGAGCAGTACTTC.